This is a list of T cell receptor beta chains from one sample in a study of T cells in localized non-small cell lung cancer. The method was immunoSEQ multiplex PCR; TCRdb's version includes in-frame clones alone and lacks a portion of them. The profile covers roughly 67,000 clones, with approximately 85% appearing a single time and 13% taken by the ten largest. The input for sequencing was peripheral blood, taken before any cancer treatment. The origin of the receptors is an older female donor with stage I lung adenocarcinoma. CDR3s include the opening cysteine and the closing phenylalanine or tryptophan. D genes are given only for firm matches. Expanded clones get a size class; other rows say once, few or many, or leave the size out.

CDR3 protein | CDR3 DNA | V gene | D gene | J gene | clone size | CDR3 length
CASSHIPGQMNTEAFF | TGTGCCAGCAGCCACATCCCGGGACAGATGAACACTGAAGCTTTCTTT | TRBV7-9 | TRBD1 | TRBJ1-1 | - | 16
CASSKPGSNNEQFF | TGTGCCAGCAGCAAGCCCGGGTCGAACAATGAGCAGTTCTTC | TRBV28 | - | TRBJ2-1 | - | 14
CASSRDLYRSEKGYTF | TGTGCCAGTAGTAGGGATTTATATAGGTCGGAAAAAGGCTACACCTTC | TRBV19 | - | TRBJ1-2 | - | 16
CATSKGQATDTQYF | TGTGCCACCAGCAAGGGACAGGCTACAGATACGCAGTATTTT | TRBV15 | TRBD1 | TRBJ2-3 | once | 14
CASKAPAPSNEQFF | TGTGCCAGTAAGGCCCCTGCCCCGTCCAATGAGCAGTTCTTC | TRBV19 | - | TRBJ2-1 | - | 14
CASSVTDRTTAQYF | TGTGCCAGCAGCGTAACGGACAGGACCACGGCCCAGTACTTC | TRBV9 | TRBD1 | TRBJ2-5 | - | 14
CASSHGQNYGYTF | TGTGCCAGTAGTCACGGACAGAACTATGGCTACACCTTC | TRBV19 | - | TRBJ1-2 | once | 13
CASSLSGGSNQPQHF | TGCGCCAGCAGCTTGTCTGGTGGTAGCAATCAGCCCCAGCATTTT | TRBV5-1 | - | TRBJ1-5 | - | 15
CATSPSGPLPYGYTF | TGTGCCACCAGCCCCTCGGGGCCTTTGCCATATGGCTACACCTTC | TRBV15 | - | TRBJ1-2 | few | 15
CASWFSRRPTGELFF | TGTGCCAGTTGGTTCAGTCGGAGGCCCACCGGGGAGCTGTTTTTT | TRBV19 | - | TRBJ2-2 | - | 15
CSAYRVDGYGYTF | TGCAGCGCCTACAGGGTAGATGGCTATGGCTACACCTTC | TRBV29-1 | - | TRBJ1-2 | - | 13
CAISLGQGIEPLHF | TGTGCCATCAGCCTGGGACAGGGGATCGAACCCCTCCACTTT | TRBV10-3 | TRBD1 | TRBJ1-6 | few | 14
CASSIRKQASNQPQHF | TGTGCCAGTAGTATACGTAAACAGGCGAGCAATCAGCCCCAGCATTTT | TRBV19 | - | TRBJ1-5 | - | 16
CASSSIPGQPQHF | TGTGCCAGCAGCTCGATCCCGGGGCAGCCCCAGCATTTT | TRBV7-2 | - | TRBJ1-5 | - | 13
CASSAPATGELFF | TGTGCCAGCAGCGCCCCCGCAACCGGGGAGCTGTTTTTT | TRBV6-1 | - | TRBJ2-2 | few | 13
CASSSGTSGPYEQYF | TGTGCCAGCAGCTCCGGGACTAGCGGCCCCTACGAGCAGTACTTC | TRBV7-2 | TRBD2 | TRBJ2-7 | - | 15
CASSRAVGQETQYF | TGTGCCAGCAGTCGCGCCGTGGGACAAGAGACCCAGTACTTC | TRBV27 | - | TRBJ2-5 | - | 14
CASSPNWGEKLFF | TGTGCCAGCTCACCGAACTGGGGGGAAAAACTGTTTTTT | TRBV18 | - | TRBJ1-4 | - | 13
CASSPGQGFHEQFF | TGTGCCAGCAGCCCGGGACAGGGTTTCCATGAGCAGTTCTTC | TRBV4-2 | TRBD1 | TRBJ2-1 | - | 14
CASSPLRGTDTQYF | TGTGCCAGCAGCCCCCTCAGGGGCACAGATACGCAGTATTTT | TRBV5-8 | - | TRBJ2-3 | - | 14
CASSIGGRDYEQYF | TGTGCCAGTAGTATAGGGGGAAGAGACTACGAGCAGTACTTC | TRBV19 | - | TRBJ2-7 | - | 14
CASSLDSSYNEQFF | TGTGCCAGCAGCTTAGACAGCTCCTACAATGAGCAGTTCTTC | TRBV7-2 | - | TRBJ2-1 | - | 14
CASSPLGTDTQYF | TGTGCCAGCAGCCCCCTGGGCACAGATACGCAGTATTTT | TRBV2 | - | TRBJ2-3 | - | 13
CSGRDRGPAEQFF | TGCAGCGGGCGGGACAGGGGGCCTGCTGAGCAGTTCTTC | TRBV29-1 | TRBD1 | TRBJ2-1 | - | 13
CASTLEDSLGYTF | TGCGCCAGCACTTTAGAGGACAGTTTGGGCTACACCTTC | TRBV5-1 | - | TRBJ1-2 | - | 13
CASRVLFTGITEAFF | TGTGCCAGCAGGGTACTATTTACAGGGATCACTGAAGCTTTCTTT | TRBV2 | - | TRBJ1-1 | - | 15
CASSVRGYEQYF | TGTGCCAGCAGTGTGAGGGGGTACGAGCAGTACTTC | TRBV6-5 | - | TRBJ2-7 | few | 12
CAWSGGGTGGHGYTF | TGTGCCTGGAGTGGGGGTGGGACAGGGGGCCATGGCTACACCTTC | TRBV30 | TRBD1 | TRBJ1-2 | - | 15
CASSLQGERNIQYF | TGTGCCAGCAGTCTCCAGGGGGAGCGGAACATTCAGTACTTC | TRBV25-1 | TRBD1 | TRBJ2-4 | - | 14
CATARREDTQYF | TGTGCCACCGCGAGGAGGGAAGATACGCAGTATTTT | TRBV15 | - | TRBJ2-3 | - | 12
CASRVDSSYGYTF | TGTGCCAGCAGGGTGGACAGCTCTTATGGCTACACCTTC | TRBV2 | - | TRBJ1-2 | - | 13
CASGRAGANTEAFF | TGTGCCAGCGGACGGGCAGGGGCGAACACTGAAGCTTTCTTT | TRBV14 | - | TRBJ1-1 | - | 14
CASSLAIGDEQYF | TGTGCCAGCAGCTTAGCTATAGGCGACGAGCAGTACTTC | TRBV7-6 | - | TRBJ2-7 | - | 13
CASSSQREGPYEQYF | TGTGCCAGCAGCTCTCAGCGGGAGGGCCCCTACGAGCAGTACTTC | TRBV7-8 | TRBD2 | TRBJ2-7 | few | 15
CASSLGSKGADLFF | TGTGCCAGCAGCTTAGGAAGTAAGGGGGCTGATCTGTTTTTT | TRBV7-9 | TRBD1 | TRBJ1-4 | once | 14
CASSLKSSYNEQFF | TGTGCCAGCAGCTTGAAGAGCTCCTACAATGAGCAGTTCTTC | TRBV5-6 | - | TRBJ2-1 | - | 14
CASSSWGDISTNEKLFF | TGCGCCAGCAGCTCTTGGGGGGACATTTCAACTAATGAAAAACTGTTTTTT | TRBV5-1 | - | TRBJ1-4 | few | 17
CASSRDSNYGYTF | TGCGCCAGCAGCAGGGACAGTAACTATGGCTACACCTTC | TRBV5-1 | TRBD1 | TRBJ1-2 | - | 13
CASSLDGSTDTQYF | TGTGCCAGCAGCCTAGACGGTAGCACAGATACGCAGTATTTT | TRBV7-8 | - | TRBJ2-3 | - | 14
CSVQNDLQGPF | TGCAGCGTTCAGAATGATTTACAGGGGCCATTT | TRBV29-1 | TRBD1 | TRBJ1-1 | once | 11
CASSPPSGGRQFPTNEKLFF | TGTGCCAGCTCACCACCGAGTGGGGGACGCCAATTTCCAACTAATGAAAAACTGTTTTTT | TRBV18 | - | TRBJ1-4 | - | 20
CASSPGLGNGEQYF | TGTGCCAGTAGTCCGGGCCTTGGGAACGGCGAGCAGTACTTC | TRBV19 | - | TRBJ2-7 | - | 14
CASGGRQGSGNTIYF | TGTGCCAGCGGGGGTAGGCAAGGCTCTGGAAACACCATATATTTT | TRBV6-6 | - | TRBJ1-3 | - | 15
CSVVASGGSRTDTQYF | TGCAGCGTTGTGGCTAGCGGGGGCTCTCGCACAGATACGCAGTATTTT | TRBV29-1 | TRBD2 | TRBJ2-3 | - | 16
CASSYQPDRGLRGYTF | TGTGCCAGCAGTTACCAACCGGACAGGGGTTTGCGGGGCTACACCTTC | TRBV6-5 | TRBD1 | TRBJ1-2 | - | 16
CASASPGQPWETQYF | TGTGCCAGCGCTAGTCCGGGACAGCCGTGGGAGACCCAGTACTTC | TRBV19 | TRBD1 | TRBJ2-5 | - | 15
CASSVQGQSYNEQFF | TGTGCCAGCAGTGTACAGGGGCAGTCCTACAATGAGCAGTTCTTC | TRBV2 | TRBD1 | TRBJ2-1 | - | 15
CATSQGQGNQPQHF | TGTGCCACCAGCCAGGGACAGGGCAATCAGCCCCAGCATTTT | TRBV5-4 | TRBD1 | TRBJ1-5 | once | 14
CASKGEDSNQPQHF | TGTGCCAGCAAAGGAGAAGATAGCAATCAGCCCCAGCATTTT | TRBV2 | - | TRBJ1-5 | - | 14
CASSFFRTSGGYTF | TGTGCCAGCAGCTTCTTTAGGACGTCTGGGGGCTACACCTTC | TRBV11-2 | - | TRBJ1-2 | few | 14
CASSFHPGRTEAFF | TGTGCCAGCAGCTTTCATCCGGGTCGGACTGAAGCTTTCTTT | TRBV11-2 | - | TRBJ1-1 | - | 14
CASSPRDSGYTF | TGTGCCAGCAGCCCCCGGGACTCTGGCTACACCTTC | TRBV27 | - | TRBJ1-2 | - | 12
CASSPGRNYGYTF | TGTGCCAGCAGTCCGGGGCGCAACTATGGCTACACCTTC | TRBV2 | - | TRBJ1-2 | - | 13
CASSRTGNYGYTF | TGTGCCAGCAGTCGGACAGGGAACTATGGCTACACCTTC | TRBV6-5 | TRBD1 | TRBJ1-2 | - | 13
CASTPTGGSAEKLFF | TGTGCCAGCACCCCAACGGGGGGCTCGGCGGAAAAACTGTTTTTT | TRBV6-5 | - | TRBJ1-4 | - | 15